This T cell receptor (beta chain) was retrieved from a study of Ad26.COV2.S vaccination and SARS-CoV-2 variants (dated by TCRdb to 2020 to 2023). General notes on the study: Donors in the vaccine arm were drawn from COV1001, a phase I-IIa trial of Ad26.COV2.S in healthy adults that was multicentre, randomized, double-blind and placebo-controlled. The TCR-sequenced set comprised approximately 32 samples: some 19 Ad26.COV2.S vaccine recipients, 5 placebo recipients and 8 SARS-CoV-2 convalescent individuals. Dosing of Ad26.COV2.S was intramuscular, at either 5x10^10 or 1x10^11 viral particles, delivered as one shot or as two shots spaced 56 days apart. Investigators did not know the trial group allocation while performing experiments and assessing outcomes. Trial participants were randomized into five groups of five: low-dose or high-dose Ad26.COV2.S given once or twice, or placebo on both occasions. The specificity and breadth of SARS-CoV-2-reactive T cell receptors after Ad26.COV2.S vaccination were assessed by TCRbeta repertoire sequencing.

The CDR3, cysteine through phenylalanine, is 13 amino acids long. CDR3 DNA only is kept here, 39 bases in frame from base 1. V and J lose 6 bases and 3 bases, and a span of 11 bases separates them. The germline V gene encodes CDR1 LNHDA and CDR2 SQIVND (reference sequence). The treatment or condition label on this specimen signifies: about 20 received Ad26.COV2.S at low or high dose, single or two shots; a few received placebo; per-sample allocation not given. Repertoires of vaccine and placebo recipients were sequenced from samples collected on day 63 after the first injection. Cohort 1b enrolled roughly 25 adults aged 18-55 years at a single site in Boston, USA, between 29 July and 7 August 2020. Ad26.COV2.S consisted of a replication-incompetent adenovirus type 26 vector by which a prefusion-stabilized SARS-CoV-2 spike protein from the original Wuhan strain was expressed. The immunoSEQ Assay was the method used to sequence TCRbeta CDR3 regions. After extraction, genomic DNA underwent amplification by bias-controlled multiplex PCR, followed by high-throughput sequencing. The authors processed their data as follows. To quantify the absolute abundance of every unique TCRbeta CDR3 region, sequences were collapsed and filtered. T cell fraction was estimated by normalization of TCRbeta template counts to usable DNA, with usable DNA being measured through amplification of reference genes present in all nucleated cells. Repertoire TCRs were annotated as SARS-CoV-2-specific by exact matching of V gene, CDR3 amino acid sequence and J gene to a known reactive TCR set. MIRA supplied the reference SARS-CoV-2 TCR set, which was filtered for enrichment in COVID-19-positive ImmuneCODE repertoires so that public or cross-reactive TCRs were removed. Using the MIRA antigens, annotated TCRs were further analysed by specific ORF or by position within an ORF. Depth was the summed frequency of annotated unique rearrangements, while breadth was defined as annotated unique rearrangements over total unique productive rearrangements. Group comparisons of TCR breadth used two-sided Wilcoxon rank-sum tests. Held by TCRdb, this immuneACCESS table contains in-frame sequences only and omits some clones. Under half of the omission traces to an unresolved V gene where checked; the cause of the rest is unknown. That table is the source of V, J and clone size, and D and trimming were worked out from the DNA. The sample table lists about 350,000 clones, 80% to 90% of them with a count of one. The ten largest clonotypes hold about 4.6% of the sample.

About this clone itself: Its binding antigen is unknown. The sample holds no much larger clone one base away, and base qualities are not on file.

What the study reported, not specific to this receptor: Compared with placebo recipients, Ad26.COV2.S recipients showed higher spike-specific TCR breadth (P = 0.0014). Non-spike TCR breadth was comparable between vaccine and placebo recipients, consistent with the vaccine containing only spike. The study lacked the statistical power to compare responses across vaccine doses or regimens. After vaccination, spike-specific CD8+ and CD4+ T cell responses were reported to show substantial breadth. According to the authors, total T cell responses may have been underestimated by the TCR breadth and depth analyses.

The receptor was isolated from a person between 18 and 65 years old who received the Ad26.COV2.S COVID-19 vaccine or a placebo. The sequences come from peripheral blood, collected in a trial of Ad26.COV2.S vaccine versus placebo. The chain was built from TRBV19 and TRBJ1-1, with the D gene call left open. Here the CDR3 is given as CASRPVGYTEAFF. The sequenced DNA is TGTGCCAGTAGACCGGTGGGTTACACTGAAGCTTTCTTT.